This T cell receptor beta chain emerged from a study of vaccination effects on CD4 cells after COVID-19 (dated 2022 in TCRdb). Context from the whole study: The ViraFEST assay stimulated PBMC with viral peptide pools and then used TCR sequencing to identify antigen-specific CD4+ T cell clonotypes by expansion. Post-vaccine samples across the study were collected a median of 72 days after the second dose, with a range of 14 to 241. Roughly 2 million PBMC per well were cultured in IMDM with 5% human AB serum, 10 IU/ml IL-2 and gentamicin, plus 10 ug/ml peptides. SARS-CoV-2 spike-specific CD4+ TCR repertoires from before and after mRNA vaccination were compared in COVID-19 convalescent patients and in infection-naive vaccine recipients. A total of approximately 9 COVID-19 convalescent patients and a few SARS-CoV-2-naive healthy vaccine recipients were included in the full study. The Oncomine TCR Beta short-read assay on an Illumina iSeq 100 was used to sequence cultures from other donors in the study.

In regard to this clone: The specificity of this receptor is unknown. No base qualities exist here, and no much larger clone lies one base off it.

After less than eleven days of culture, CD4+ T cells were isolated with the EasySep CD4+ T cell isolation kit. Each participant got two doses of an mRNA SARS-CoV-2 vaccine, either BNT162b2 or mRNA-1273. The absence of prior SARS-CoV-2 infection in healthy vaccine recipients was confirmed by negative nucleocapsid antibodies before and after vaccination. On days 3 and 7, half of the culture medium was replaced with fresh IL-2-containing medium. Each peptide stimulation condition was cultured in triplicate wells unless otherwise noted. PBMC were separated from whole blood using Ficoll-Paque Plus gradient centrifugation and were then either cryopreserved at -140C or used fresh. Genomic DNA was extracted from cultured CD4+ T cells with the QIAamp micro DNA kit. Library method: the immunoSEQ multiplex PCR assay. TCR beta CDR3 sequencing was performed on DNA from the cultured, isolated CD4+ T cells. As for how the authors treated the data: Non-productive TCR sequences were removed, reads were trimmed to the CDR3 region, and CDR3s of at least 7 amino acids were retained. Antigen-specific clonotypes were identified using the MANAFEST web app by comparison of expansion in peptide wells against reference cultures. For clones to be considered positive, expansion at FDR<0.05 versus reference and all other wells, an odds ratio above 5, and a frequency above 0.1% in two replicate wells were required. A clonotype was defined as cross-reactive if the clonotype was significantly expanded both in SARS-CoV-2 spike wells and in at least one common cold coronavirus spike condition. Levenshtein distance calculated with the stringdist R package was used to assess CDR3 similarity, and unrooted trees were constructed with ape in R 3.6.1. In its TCRdb copy, this immuneACCESS table keeps in-frame sequences only and misses some clones. Where compared with another copy, unresolved V genes explain less than half of these, and the others have no known cause. The V and J calls and clone size were taken over from that table, and D and trimming were inferred from the DNA. Here the sample has 42,000 or so clones; around 70% occur a single time. The top ten clones comprise about 8.6% of the sample.

Paper-wide results and their limitations: Only a small number of convalescent patients were included, and no early post-infection timepoints were available, which limited the study. Clones induced by infection and clones induced by vaccination both contracted markedly at late timepoints after vaccination, which fits with T cell responses waning over time. In healthy vaccine recipients, vaccine-induced clones were almost all SARS-CoV-2 mono-reactive, with only 1 of 255 cross-reactive with common cold coronaviruses.

The CDR3 contains 14 residues, cysteine and phenylalanine counted. Only the CDR3 region is kept as DNA, spanning 42 bases read in frame from base 1. Trimming at the junction amounts to 5 bases on V and 1 base on J, and the germline ends lie 11 bases apart. Via the germline V gene (reference sequence), CDR1 is WNHNN and CDR2 SYGVQD. The source of this sequence is a human donor who received a COVID-19 vaccine. The sequencing used CD4+ T cells from PBMCs cultured without peptide, collected after COVID-19 vaccination. The V and J segments used are TRBV10-1 and TRBJ1-1; no confident D gene assignment can be made. The bases are TGCGCCAGCAGTAATCTGCGCGCGAACACTGAAGCTTTCTTT. This sequence encodes CASSNLRANTEAFF.